The TCR beta chain under discussion was sequenced for a study of T cell changes during pregnancy in multiple sclerosis. The repertoire was sequenced with immunoSEQ multiplex PCR; TCRdb's copy has only in-frame clones and lacks some. The sample gives 65,000 to 85,000 clones, 92% of which show up once; more than 1.1% is in the top ten. The V gene lost 1 base and the J gene lost 2 bases, with 15 bases spanning the gap. The CDR3 totals 17 residues. Germline V gene data show CDR1 as KGHSH and CDR2 as LQKENI. The chain uses TRBV18 and TRBJ1-5; D possibly corresponds to TRBD1 (5 bases). The specimen was peripheral blood, collected after pregnancy. The TCR was taken from a female donor with multiple sclerosis, enrolled in a pregnancy study. The CDR3 DNA reads TGTGCCAGCTCACCACAGGGGCCTCAAGACGGCAATCAGCCCCAGCATTTT. As protein: CASSPQGPQDGNQPQHF.